The entry that follows covers one TCR beta chain sequence. Its specificity is unknown. This sample was included in a study of shared clonotypes between healthy human individuals. Overall study: For every donor, three CD4 naive, three CD4 memory, two CD8 naive and one CD8 memory plates were used.

Study results and limitations: Clonotype sharing among donors likely depends on sequencing depth.

Those who donated, Caucasian adults without exception, all lived in Nashville, Tennessee. CD4+ cells underwent separation, giving CD45RA+ naive and CD45RA-negative memory subsets. Sequencing used immunoSEQ multiplex PCR; TCRdb keeps in-frame clones, though not all of them. The data contain 600,000 to 700,000 clones, around three quarters of them singletons. Sequencing used memory CD4+ T cells sorted from blood. Sample subset: CD45RA-negative fraction. This receptor was taken from a woman aged 25 to 39 in good health.

The CDR3 DNA reads TGTGCTAGTGGTTTGGTACTGGGGGGAAAGGCACACATTCAGTACTTC. It yields the protein CASGLVLGGKAHIQYF. This chain connects TRBV12-5 to TRBJ2-4; D perhaps matches TRBD2 (6 bases). In germline, CDR1 is LGHNT, CDR2 FRNRAP. V lost 0 bases and J lost 8, with 17 bases in between. This CDR3 contains 16 residues.